This passage covers 6 T cell receptor beta chains from one sample sequenced in a study of CD8 T cells in ankylosing spondylitis. TCRdb redid the calling of the 5' RACE reads with MiXCR, one entry per CDR3 protein. The sample records approximately 200,000 distinct CDR3 sequences, more than 10% being singletons. Sequencing was performed on blood, either unsorted or a sorted T cell fraction (not recorded which). These receptors came from a male donor with ankylosing spondylitis or in good health (not recorded which).

In its sample, this clonotype was seen many times. The CDR3 is CAIKSFGPAGTEAFF. The CDR3 nucleotides are TGTGCCATCAAGTCATTCGGACCGGCGGGGACTGAAGCTTTCTTT. The J gene is TRBJ1-1, the V gene TRBV10-3; D not resolved. CDR1 is ENHRY, CDR2 SYGVKD, per germline. V was cut by 7 bases and J by 5 bases, with 20 bases left in between. The CDR3 length is 15 residues.

This clonotype has at least ten counts. The chain links TRBV5-1 to TRBJ1-1; the D is unclear. Between the trimmed V and J ends, which lost 0 bases and 1 base, there was a span of 4 bases. This CDR3 spans 13 amino acids. Germline-derived CDR1 and CDR2 are SGHRS and YFSETQ. This CDR3 reads CASSLVRNTEAFF. CDR3 bases: TGCGCCAGCAGCTTGGTTCGGAACACTGAAGCTTTCTTT.

This clonotype was detected only a few times. V is TRBV3-1 and J is TRBJ2-3; D unclear. There are 14 residues in the CDR3. Between the trimmed V and J ends, which lost 4 bases and 2 bases, there was a span of 10 bases. Germline lookup yields CDR1 LGHDT and CDR2 YNNKEL (reference sequence). Here the CDR3 reads CASSPAISTDTQYF. The CDR3 bases are TGTGCCAGCAGCCCAGCGATTTCCACAGATACGCAGTATTTT.

This clonotype was seen a handful of times. V gene TRBV3-1 combines with J gene TRBJ2-7, with 10 bases that match TRBD2. The CDR3 has 17 amino acids. CDR1 is LGHDT, CDR2 YNNKEL, per germline (reference sequence). After removal of 3 bases from V and 2 bases from J, the junction contained 10 bases not matched to a gene. The CDR3 is CASSQKAGGPIPYEQYF. The DNA for the CDR3 is TGTGCCAGCAGCCAGAAAGCGGGAGGGCCCATCCCCTACGAGCAGTACTTC.

This clonotype was detected only a few times. J is TRBJ2-1 and V is TRBV18, with TRBD2 matching over 13 bases. J was trimmed by 9 bases and V by 3 bases; bases with no gene match: 14. The CDR3 runs 18 residues. The germline CDR1 and CDR2 sequences are KGHSH and LQKENI. The CDR3 nucleotides are TGTGCCAGCTCACCCCTCGGACTAGCGGGAGTGTTAGTGGCTGAGCAGTTCTTC. It is translated as CASSPLGLAGVLVAEQFF.

The rearrangement links TRBV7-9 to TRBJ2-1; D is undetermined. The V end was cut by 5 bases, the J end by 5 bases, with 16 bases between. The CDR3 is 15 residues long. Germline V gene lookup returns CDR1 SEHNR and CDR2 FQNEAQ (reference sequence). CDR3 residues: CASSPPVAIHNEQFF. CDR3 coding DNA: TGTGCCAGCAGCCCCCCCGTGGCGATACACAATGAGCAGTTCTTC.